One and the same sample provided the 20 T cell receptor beta chains below, sequenced in a study of T cells in localized non-small cell lung cancer. Using immunoSEQ multiplex PCR, the repertoire was profiled, and TCRdb retains in-frame clones only, with some absent. The sample comprises about 45,000 clones, about 91% of which are singletons, and under 12% rests with the top ten. Specimen: PBMCs, collected before any cancer treatment. The source of these receptors is a woman aged 40 to 75 with stage II lung adenocarcinoma.

This clone has just one count. The chain couples TRBV11-2 to TRBJ1-2, with D uncertain. The CDR3 has 12 residues. The germline CDR1 and CDR2 sequences are SGHAT and FQNNGV. V lost 0 bases to trimming and J lost 12 bases, with 11 bases between them. In nucleotides, the CDR3 is TGTGCCAGCAGCTTAGACGGGCCTTCCCACACCTTC. Protein sequence: CASSLDGPSHTF.

This sequence joins TRBV10-2 and TRBJ1-6; D unclear. Trimming pared 4 bases from V and 4 bases from J, leaving 8 bases between. CDR3 length equals 14 residues. Germline V lookup: CDR1 WSHSY, CDR2 SAAADI. The CDR3 DNA follows: TGCGCCAGCAGTGCCCCTAATTATAATTCACCCCTCCACTTT. Translating gives CASSAPNYNSPLHF.

The chain has TRBV5-1 and TRBJ2-5, with D maybe TRBD2 (5 bases). Germline CDR1 SGHRS, CDR2 YFSETQ. The CDR3 is 12 residues long. Trimming pared 5 bases from V and 5 bases from J, leaving 10 bases between. CDR3 protein: CASSPGGETQYF. For the CDR3, the DNA is TGCGCCAGCAGTCCGGGCGGGGAGACCCAGTACTTC.

The V gene is TRBV28, the J gene TRBJ1-2, with D possibly matching TRBD1 (5 bases). From germline, CDR1 is MDHEN and CDR2 SYDVKM. Trimming left V 6 bases short and J 8 bases short, with 19 bases between. The CDR3 has 14 amino acids. The CDR3 region is CASSAGFNLGGYTF. The CDR3 DNA is TGTGCCAGCAGCGCAGGGTTTAATCTCGGAGGCTACACCTTC.

The chain uses TRBV4-1 and TRBJ1-1; no reliable D call. Trimming stripped 5 bases from V and 7 bases from J, with 8 bases between. This CDR3 comprises 11 residues. Germline V gene data show CDR1 as MGHRA and CDR2 as YSYEKL. CDR3 amino acids: CASSFGSEAFF. CDR3 in DNA: TGCGCCAGCAGCTTCGGTAGTGAAGCTTTCTTT.

The chain couples TRBV18 to TRBJ1-2; D is undetermined. This CDR3 comprises 14 residues. The ends were cut back, 2 bases at V and 3 bases at J, with 10 bases in the middle. Germline V CDR1 and CDR2: KGHSH, LQKENI. CDR3 bases: TGTGCCAGCTCACCAAAGGGTAAAGACTATGGCTACACCTTC. This sequence encodes CASSPKGKDYGYTF.

This chain uses TRBV5-6 with TRBJ2-7; maybe TRBD2 (6 bases). Trimming took off 2 bases at V and 3 bases at J, with 15 bases between the two ends. The CDR3 totals 15 residues. Looked up from germline, CDR1 is SGHDT and CDR2 is YYEEEE. The CDR3 bases are TGTGCCAGCAGCTTTCGCGGGGCGGGGCTCTACGAGCAGTACTTC. Translating gives CASSFRGAGLYEQYF.

The chain recombines TRBV13 with TRBJ2-7; 8 bases align to TRBD2. This CDR3 has 13 amino acids. J lost 5 bases, V lost 2 bases, and 2 bases had no gene match. From germline, CDR1 is PRHDT and CDR2 FYEKMQ (reference sequence). CDR3 sequence: CASSLPGLDEQYF. CDR3 DNA: TGTGCCAGCAGCTTACCGGGACTAGACGAGCAGTACTTC.

V usage is TRBV4-2 and J usage is TRBJ2-3, with TRBD2 identical over 11 bases. V lost 0 bases to trimming and J lost 2 bases; unmatched junction nucleotides: 13. This CDR3 contains 20 residues. The V gene's germline CDR1 is LGHNA and CDR2 YNFKEQ. The CDR3 loop is CASSQDVIAGGLSITDTQYF. CDR3 bases: TGTGCCAGCAGCCAAGATGTCATAGCGGGGGGGCTCTCCATCACAGATACGCAGTATTTT.

The chain carries TRBV9 and TRBJ2-3, with D hard to call. The length of the CDR3 is 14 residues. Germline V CDR1 and CDR2: SGDLS, YYNGEE. Trimming removed 1 base at V and 2 bases at J, with 8 bases between. CDR3 residues: CASSVRKSTDTQYF. The CDR3 DNA reads as TGTGCCAGCAGCGTAAGGAAATCCACAGATACGCAGTATTTT.

The chain recombines TRBV7-8 with TRBJ2-2; D ambiguous. V was clipped by 7 bases and J by 3 bases, with 12 bases between them. Germline CDR1 SGHVS, CDR2 FQNEAQ. This CDR3 spans 14 amino acids. The CDR3 DNA is TGTGCCAGCACCCTGGACCTGTACACCGGGGAGCTGTTTTTT. Its translation is CASTLDLYTGELFF.

Worth noting for this clone: The junction departs from germline at one end; a sequencing error may be responsible. The V and J genes are TRBV5-1 and TRBJ2-7; no clear D. CDR3 length equals 9 residues. Per germline, CDR1 SGHRS and CDR2 YFSETQ. CDR3 nucleotides: TGCGCCAGGAGCTACGAGCAGTACTTC. It is translated as CARSYEQYF. The whole variable domain, remainder taken from reference TRBV5-1 and TRBJ2-7, is KAGVTQTPRYLIKTRGQQVTLSCSPISGHRSVSWYQQTPGQGLQFLFEYFSETQRNKGNFPGRFSGRQFSNSRSEMNVSTLELGDSALYLCARSYEQYFGPGTRLTVT.

The chain couples TRBV28 to TRBJ2-7; D is possibly TRBD2 (6 bases). The CDR3 spans 16 residues. The ends were cut back, 6 bases at V and 2 bases at J, with 20 bases in the middle. Germline values: CDR1 MDHEN, CDR2 SYDVKM. The CDR3 protein is CASSPGGREWTYEQYF. The CDR3 DNA reads as TGTGCCAGCAGCCCCGGGGGTAGGGAATGGACCTACGAGCAGTACTTC.

The chain links TRBV7-9 to TRBJ1-1; a possible D gene is TRBD1 (5 bases). This CDR3 has 14 residues. Trimming left V 2 bases short and J 1 base short, with 8 bases between. Germline CDR1 and CDR2: SEHNR and FQNEAQ (reference sequence). The CDR3 DNA sequence: TGTGCCAGCAGCTTAAGAGGGGAGAACACTGAAGCTTTCTTT. Protein sequence: CASSLRGENTEAFF.

The chain employs TRBV5-4 and TRBJ1-3, with TRBD1 identical over 9 bases. The J segment lost 8 bases and the V segment lost 4 bases, leaving 7 bases of the junction unmatched. Germline loops: CDR1 SGHNT, CDR2 YYREEE (reference sequence). This CDR3 region has 14 residues. The CDR3 DNA reads TGTGCCAGCAGCCCTGACAGGGGGAGATACACCATATATTTT. This sequence encodes CASSPDRGRYTIYF.

This rearrangement joins TRBV15 to TRBJ2-7, with 7 bases that match TRBD2. The V gene's germline CDR1 is LNHNV and CDR2 YYDKDF (reference sequence). V trimming: 1 base; J trimming: 3 bases; junction bases outside the gene matches: 9. The CDR3 is 16 amino acids. CDR3 in DNA: TGTGCCACCAGCAGAGTCCCCCGGGCGGGGGACTACGAGCAGTACTTC. This translates into CATSRVPRAGDYEQYF.

V and J are TRBV7-9 and TRBJ1-2, with a possible D match to TRBD1 (5 bases). The length of the CDR3 is 13 residues. The V and J ends lost 5 bases and 4 bases respectively, with 11 bases between them. CDR1 and CDR2 (germline): SEHNR, FQNEAQ (reference sequence). The CDR3 reads CASSVGLIYGYTF. As DNA, the CDR3 is TGTGCCAGCAGCGTGGGACTCATCTATGGCTACACCTTC. The variable domain in full, completed from reference TRBV7-9 and TRBJ1-2, reads DTGVSQNPRHKITKRGQNVTFRCDPISEHNRLYWYRQTLGQGPEFLTYFQNEAQLEKSRLLSDRFSAERPKGSFSTLEIQRTEQGDSAMYLCASSVGLIYGYTFGSGTRLTVV.

This rearrangement joins TRBV6-5 to TRBJ2-3; D possibly corresponds to TRBD2 (5 bases). This CDR3 has 14 amino acids. Germline CDR1 reads MNHEY; CDR2 reads SVGAGI. V lost 6 bases to trimming and J lost 6 bases, with 16 bases between them. Here the CDR3 reads CASSPQLEGDTQYF. The CDR3 DNA is TGTGCCAGCAGCCCCCAACTAGAAGGGGATACGCAGTATTTT.

The CDR3, as DNA: TGCGCCAGCAGCCAAGTCAGGGCAGATACGCAGTATTTT. Translating gives CASSQVRADTQYF. The V call is TRBV4-1, the J call TRBJ2-3; tentative D call: TRBD1 (5 bases). This CDR3 contains 13 residues. The ends were cut back, 1 base at V and 4 bases at J, with 6 bases in the middle. The V gene's germline CDR1 is MGHRA and CDR2 YSYEKL.

The V call is TRBV7-9, the J call TRBJ1-1; D is unclear. Germline assignment: CDR1 SEHNR and CDR2 FQNEAQ (reference sequence). The CDR3 has 13 residues. Trimming took off 3 bases at V and 1 base at J, with 6 bases between the two ends. CDR3 loop: CASSLEGNTEAFF. In DNA form, the CDR3 reads TGTGCCAGCAGCTTGGAAGGGAACACTGAAGCTTTCTTT. Based on the CDR3 plus reference TRBV7-9 and TRBJ1-1, the full variable domain is DTGVSQNPRHKITKRGQNVTFRCDPISEHNRLYWYRQTLGQGPEFLTYFQNEAQLEKSRLLSDRFSAERPKGSFSTLEIQRTEQGDSAMYLCASSLEGNTEAFFGQGTRLTVV.